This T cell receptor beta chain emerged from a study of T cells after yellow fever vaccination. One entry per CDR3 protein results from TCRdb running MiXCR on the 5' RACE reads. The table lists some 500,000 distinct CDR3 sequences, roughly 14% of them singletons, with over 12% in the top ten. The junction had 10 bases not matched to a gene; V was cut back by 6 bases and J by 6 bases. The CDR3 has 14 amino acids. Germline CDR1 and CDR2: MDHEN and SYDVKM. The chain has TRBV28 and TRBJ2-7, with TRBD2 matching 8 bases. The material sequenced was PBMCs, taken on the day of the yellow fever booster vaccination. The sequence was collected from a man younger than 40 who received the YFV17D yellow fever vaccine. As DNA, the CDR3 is TGTGCCAGCAGACCGGGAGGGCCCCCAGTCGAGCAGTACTTC. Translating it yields CASRPGGPPVEQYF.